Shown below are 23 T cell receptor beta chains from a single sample sequenced in a study of identical twins. TCRdb called the 5' RACE reads again in MiXCR, with one record for every CDR3 protein. Of fewer than 250,000 distinct CDR3 sequences listed, more than 15% are singletons. These sequences were also reported in another study, on T cells expressing NK-cell markers.

What was sequenced was CD8+ T cells sorted from blood. These receptors were taken from a woman younger than 30 in good health.

The chain combines TRBV2 with TRBJ2-5, with D maybe TRBD2 (6 bases). This CDR3 region has 14 residues. CDR1 is SNHLY, CDR2 FYNNEI, per germline. Trimming left V 9 bases short and J 5 bases short, with 19 bases between. CDR3 sequence (DNA): TGTGCCAGTTCGACCGGGACGGGGGACGAGACCCAGTACTTC. This translates into CASSTGTGDETQYF.

This clonotype has just a few counts. Written as DNA, the CDR3 is TGTGCCAGCAGCTCGAGGACTAGTCCCCACCCCTCCTACGAGCAGTACTTC. It yields the protein CASSSRTSPHPSYEQYF. V gene TRBV13 combines with J gene TRBJ2-7; 7 bases map to TRBD2. This CDR3 comprises 17 residues. The germline CDR1 and CDR2 sequences are PRHDT and FYEKMQ (reference sequence). Trimming removed 4 bases from V and 0 bases from J; junction bases left unmatched: 12.

This clonotype turned up a few times. V gene TRBV20-1 combines with J gene TRBJ1-2, with D tentatively TRBD1 (6 bases). The V gene's germline CDR1 is DFQATT and CDR2 SNEGSKA (reference sequence). V was trimmed by 0 bases and J by 0 bases, leaving 17 bases between them. The CDR3 has 17 amino acids. The CDR3, as DNA: TGCAGTGCTAGAGATTCGGGGGCCCTAAACTCTAACTATGGCTACACCTTC. As protein: CSARDSGALNSNYGYTF.

This clonotype was recorded many times. This chain links TRBV15 with TRBJ1-2, with D possibly TRBD1 on 5 matching bases. This CDR3 is built from 17 residues. The V gene lost 1 base and the J gene lost 8 bases, with 23 bases spanning the gap. Germline V CDR1 and CDR2: LNHNV, YYDKDF (reference sequence). The CDR3: CATSRVSFQGGDRGYTF. Here the CDR3 DNA reads TGTGCCACCAGCAGAGTTTCCTTTCAGGGCGGGGACCGAGGCTACACCTTC.

Many counts were recorded for this clonotype. A much bigger clone sits one base away, suggesting this may be a read error. V and J are TRBV25-1 and TRBJ1-1; D unclear. Between the trimmed V and J ends, which lost 5 bases and 1 base, there was a span of 5 bases. CDR1 MGHDK and CDR2 SYGVNS come from the germline V gene. The CDR3 covers 12 residues. This chain's CDR3 is CASSWGNTEAFF. The CDR3 bases are TGTGCCAGCAGTTGGGGGAACACTGAAGCTTTCTTT.

The chain has TRBV9 and TRBJ2-2; D possibly uses TRBD1 or TRBD2 (6 bases each). The CDR3 length is 18 residues. V was clipped by 0 bases and J by 1 base, with 16 bases between them. Germline assignment: CDR1 SGDLS and CDR2 YYNGEE. The CDR3 DNA reads TGTGCCAGCAGCGTAGAACCTTGGGGGGCGCAGAACACCGGGGAGCTGTTTTTT. Translated: CASSVEPWGAQNTGELFF. The variable domain in full, with the rest retrieved from reference TRBV9 and TRBJ2-2, is DSGVTQTPKHLITATGQRVTLRCSPRSGDLSVYWYQQSLDQGLQFLIQYYNGEERAKGNILERFSAQQFPDLHSELNLSSLELGDSALYFCASSVEPWGAQNTGELFFGEGSRLTVL.

The chain has TRBV5-6 and TRBJ2-5; D not resolved. V lost 3 bases to trimming and J lost 7 bases, with 10 bases between them. Germline CDR1 is SGHDT and CDR2 is YYEEEE. This CDR3 is built from 12 residues. Here the CDR3 DNA reads TGTGCCAGCAGCTCGACGCCCGGGACCCAGTACTTC. This sequence encodes CASSSTPGTQYF.

This clonotype has a handful of counts. The chain combines TRBV12-3 or TRBV12-4 with TRBJ2-1; 14 bases align to TRBD2. The CDR3 sequence is 17 residues long. J gave up 7 bases and V 5 bases, and 10 bases lay outside the gene matches. CDR3 in DNA: TGTGCCAGCAGTGGGACTAGCGGGGGCCATAATATTAATGAGCAGTTCTTC. Amino acid sequence: CASSGTSGGHNINEQFF.

This clonotype came up a few times. This rearrangement joins TRBV10-3 to TRBJ2-2; maybe TRBD1 (5 bases). V dropped 3 bases and J dropped 3 bases, with 14 bases sitting between them. Germline V gene data show CDR1 as ENHRY and CDR2 as SYGVKD. This CDR3 has 16 residues. In nucleotides, the CDR3 is TGTGCCATCAGTGATGCGACAGACAGATACACCGGGGAGCTGTTTTTT. Protein sequence: CAISDATDRYTGELFF.

This clonotype was observed a handful of times. The rearrangement links TRBV6-4 to TRBJ2-3, with D perhaps TRBD1 (6 bases). CDR3 length equals 15 residues. Trimming took off 6 bases at V and 2 bases at J, with 15 bases between the two ends. The germline V gene encodes CDR1 MRHNA and CDR2 SNTAGT. The CDR3 loop reads CASSPGTSPTDTQYF. The CDR3 DNA is TGTGCCAGCAGCCCCGGGACATCACCCACAGATACGCAGTATTTT.

The chain uses TRBV20-1 and TRBJ2-2, with a weak D call TRBD2 (5 bases). V gave up 3 bases and J gave up 2 bases, with 13 bases separating them. Germline CDR1 DFQATT, CDR2 SNEGSKA (reference sequence). CDR3 length: 15 residues. CDR3 in DNA: TGCAGTGCTAGCAAGGACTCTTTCAACACCGGGGAGCTGTTTTTT. Amino acids: CSASKDSFNTGELFF.

The chain links TRBV5-5 to TRBJ1-1; TRBD1 aligns across 8 bases. V gave up 2 bases and J gave up 3 bases; unmatched junction bases: 3. Germline CDR1 and CDR2: SGHKS and YYEKEE (reference sequence). The CDR3 has 14 residues. This chain's CDR3 is CASSFDRGHTEAFF. The CDR3 DNA reads TGTGCCAGCAGCTTCGACAGGGGACACACTGAAGCTTTCTTT.

This clonotype has just a few counts. DNA of the CDR3: TGTGCCAGCAGTTTTAATGTGAACACTGAAGCTTTCTTT. Translated: CASSFNVNTEAFF. The rearrangement joins TRBV27 to TRBJ1-1; D unclear. The germline CDR1 and CDR2 sequences are MNHEY and SMNVEV (reference sequence). Trimming took off 3 bases at V and 0 bases at J, with 5 bases between the two ends. This CDR3 is built from 13 residues.

The V gene is TRBV4-3, the J gene TRBJ1-1; no clear D gene. The CDR3 extends over 15 amino acids. The V gene lost 0 bases and the J gene lost 4 bases, with 12 bases spanning the gap. Per germline, CDR1 LGHNA and CDR2 YSLEER. Here the CDR3 DNA reads TGCGCCAGCAGCCAAGATGAGAGTGGACGCACTGAAGCTTTCTTT. Its translation is CASSQDESGRTEAFF.

This clonotype was found a few times. This rearrangement joins TRBV5-1 to TRBJ2-7; D is unclear. CDR1 SGHRS and CDR2 YFSETQ come from the germline V gene. The CDR3 length is 14 residues. Trimming cost V 4 bases and J 2 bases, with 13 bases left between them. This chain's CDR3 is CASSPTVSPYEQYF. The CDR3 DNA reads TGCGCCAGCAGCCCTACCGTGTCTCCCTACGAGCAGTACTTC.

V and J are TRBV27 and TRBJ2-7; 7 bases match TRBD2. CDR1 is MNHEY, CDR2 SMNVEV, per germline (reference sequence). Losses at the gene ends were 5 bases for V and 6 bases for J; bases not matched to a gene: 10. There are 14 residues in the CDR3. The CDR3 is CASSLTREGIEQYF. The CDR3 DNA reads TGTGCCAGCAGTCTCACCAGGGAGGGGATCGAGCAGTACTTC.

This clonotype was recorded a few times. J is TRBJ2-1 and V is TRBV6-5; D remains unclear. Germline CDR1 reads MNHEY; CDR2 reads SVGAGI. V lost 2 bases to trimming and J lost 0 bases, with 5 bases between them. The CDR3 covers 14 residues. As DNA, the CDR3 is TGTGCCAGCAGTTACACCTACTCCTACAATGAGCAGTTCTTC. Its protein product is CASSYTYSYNEQFF.

The gene calls are TRBV7-9 and TRBJ1-1, with TRBD1 as a possible D gene (5 bases). There are 11 residues in the CDR3. The germline gives CDR1 SEHNR, CDR2 FQNEAQ (reference sequence). Trimming shortened V by 7 bases and J by 11 bases, and 14 bases separated the two germline ends. CDR3 sequence reads: CASIGATRAFF. The CDR3 DNA reads TGTGCCAGCATTGGGGCAACCCGGGCTTTCTTT. Together with reference TRBV7-9 and TRBJ1-1, the CDR3 gives the full variable domain: DTGVSQNPRHKITKRGQNVTFRCDPISEHNRLYWYRQTLGQGPEFLTYFQNEAQLEKSRLLSDRFSAERPKGSFSTLEIQRTEQGDSAMYLCASIGATRAFFGQGTRLTVV.

This clonotype was seen only a few times. The chain employs TRBV3-1 and TRBJ2-5, with D hard to call. V was cut by 0 bases and J by 1 base, with 9 bases left in between. The CDR3 consists of 15 residues. Germline V gene lookup returns CDR1 LGHDT and CDR2 YNNKEL (reference sequence). In DNA, the CDR3 is TGTGCCAGCAGCCAAGATCTAGGAAGCCAAGAGACCCAGTACTTC. Its protein is CASSQDLGSQETQYF.

This clonotype has a handful of counts. V gene TRBV19 combines with J gene TRBJ2-5; no clear D. The CDR3 runs to 13 residues. The germline CDR1 and CDR2 sequences are LNHDA and SQIVND (reference sequence). Trimming removed 6 bases from V and 2 bases from J, with 10 bases in between. The CDR3 sequence: CASRVAGQETQYF. CDR3 bases: TGTGCCAGTAGAGTAGCAGGTCAAGAGACCCAGTACTTC. The whole variable domain, remainder taken from reference TRBV19 and TRBJ2-5, is DGGITQSPKYLFRKEGQNVTLSCEQNLNHDAMYWYRQDPGQGLRLIYYSQIVNDFQKGDIAEGYSVSREKKESFPLTVTSAQKNPTAFYLCASRVAGQETQYFGPGTRLLVL.

The chain has TRBV7-9 and TRBJ1-2; TRBD1 might be the D (6 bases). Between the trimmed V and J ends, which lost 5 bases and 3 bases, there was a span of 16 bases. Germline V gives CDR1 SEHNR, CDR2 FQNEAQ (reference sequence). The CDR3 consists of 15 residues. DNA for the CDR3: TGTGCCAGCAGCCTCCAGGGGATTCTCGACTATGGCTACACCTTC. It translates to CASSLQGILDYGYTF.

The rearrangement links TRBV5-5 to TRBJ1-2; 7 bases fit TRBD1. Germline trimming cut 1 base from V and 7 bases from J; bases unmatched to any gene: 4. Germline values: CDR1 SGHKS, CDR2 YYEKEE (reference sequence). This CDR3 is 13 amino acids long. CDR3 coding DNA: TGTGCCAGCAGCTTGACAGGGGAGGGTGGCTACACCTTC. Encoded protein: CASSLTGEGGYTF.

This clonotype was seen a few times. This chain connects TRBV7-2 to TRBJ2-1, with unresolved D. V dropped 5 bases and J dropped 2 bases, with 13 bases sitting between them. This CDR3 is built from 15 residues. Germline V gives CDR1 SGHTA, CDR2 FQGNSA. In DNA, the CDR3 is TGTGCCAGCAGCCATAACTGGCCTACCTACAATGAGCAGTTCTTC. This codes for CASSHNWPTYNEQFF.